This section outlines one T cell receptor (beta chain) sequence together with its context. As yet, its antigen is unknown. Unique molecular identifiers were incorporated when the TCRbeta library was constructed. TCRdb re-analysed the PCR reads in MiXCR, keeping a single row per CDR3 protein. The sample has about 580,000 distinct CDR3 sequences, roughly 30% seen once. The entry originates in a study of T-cell reconstitution after alpha-beta-depleted transplantation in children. The study, taken as a whole, reports: Several hundred graft clones that had expanded were reportedly the source of alpha-beta T cells about two months after transplant. At one year after transplant, newly produced T cells mostly accounted for T-cell counts and diversity. Diversity of TCRbeta at day 60 was high in some patients, arising from surviving recipient T cells and thymic progenitors.

The TCR originated in a boy under two years old with Wiskott-Aldrich syndrome, due to receive a stem cell transplant. The starting material was PBMCs, obtained before TCRalphabeta/CD19-depleted stem cell transplant.

CDR3 bases: TGCAGTGCTAGGTCAACTAGCGGAGTCTACGAGCAGTACTTC. Its protein is CSARSTSGVYEQYF. The J gene is TRBJ2-7, the V gene TRBV20-1, with 8 bases identical to TRBD2. V shed 3 bases and J 3 bases; nucleotides not matched to a gene: 7. Germline CDR1 DFQATT, CDR2 SNEGSKA (reference sequence). CDR3 length equals 14 residues.